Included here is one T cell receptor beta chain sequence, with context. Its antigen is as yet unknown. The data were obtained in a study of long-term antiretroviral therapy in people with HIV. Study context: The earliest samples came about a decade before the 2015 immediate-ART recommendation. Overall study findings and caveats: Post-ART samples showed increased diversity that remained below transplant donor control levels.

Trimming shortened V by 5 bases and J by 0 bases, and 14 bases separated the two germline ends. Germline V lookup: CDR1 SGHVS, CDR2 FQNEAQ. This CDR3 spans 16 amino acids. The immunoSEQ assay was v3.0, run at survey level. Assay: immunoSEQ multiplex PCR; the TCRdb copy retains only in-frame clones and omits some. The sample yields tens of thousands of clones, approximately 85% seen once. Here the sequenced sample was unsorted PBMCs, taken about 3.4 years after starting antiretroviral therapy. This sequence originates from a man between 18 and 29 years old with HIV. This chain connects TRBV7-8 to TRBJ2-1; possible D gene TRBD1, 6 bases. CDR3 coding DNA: TGTGCCAGCAGCAAAGGGGGAGAGGGCTCCTACAATGAGCAGTTCTTC. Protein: CASSKGGEGSYNEQFF.